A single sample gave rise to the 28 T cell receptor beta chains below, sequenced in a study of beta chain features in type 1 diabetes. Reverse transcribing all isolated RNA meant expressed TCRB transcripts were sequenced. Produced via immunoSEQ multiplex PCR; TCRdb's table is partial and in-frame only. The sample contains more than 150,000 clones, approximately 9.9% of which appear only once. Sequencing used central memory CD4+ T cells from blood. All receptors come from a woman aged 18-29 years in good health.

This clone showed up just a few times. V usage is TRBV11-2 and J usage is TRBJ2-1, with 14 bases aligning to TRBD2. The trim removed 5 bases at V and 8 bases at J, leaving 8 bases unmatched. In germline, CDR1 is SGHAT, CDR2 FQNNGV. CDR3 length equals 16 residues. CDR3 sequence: CASSGRLAGGPDEQFF. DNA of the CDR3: TGTGCCAGCAGCGGACGACTAGCGGGGGGGCCAGATGAGCAGTTCTTC.

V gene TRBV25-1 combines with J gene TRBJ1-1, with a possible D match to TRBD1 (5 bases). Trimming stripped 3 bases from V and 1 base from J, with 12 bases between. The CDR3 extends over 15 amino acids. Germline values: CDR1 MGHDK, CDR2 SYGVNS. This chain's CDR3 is CASSESGVSNTEAFF. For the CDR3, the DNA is TGTGCCAGCAGTGAGTCGGGGGTATCGAACACTGAAGCTTTCTTT.

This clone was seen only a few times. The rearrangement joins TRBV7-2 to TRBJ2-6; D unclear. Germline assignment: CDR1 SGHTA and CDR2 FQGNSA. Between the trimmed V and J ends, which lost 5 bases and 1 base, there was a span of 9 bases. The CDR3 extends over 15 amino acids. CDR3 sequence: CASSPPGSGANVLTF. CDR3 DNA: TGTGCCAGCAGCCCTCCGGGTTCTGGGGCCAACGTCCTGACTTTC. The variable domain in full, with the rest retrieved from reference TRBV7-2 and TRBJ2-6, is GAGVSQSPSNKVTEKGKDVELRCDPISGHTALYWYRQSLGQGLEFLIYFQGNSAPDKSGLPSDRFSAERTGGSVSTLTIQRTQQEDSAVYLCASSPPGSGANVLTFGAGSRLTVL.

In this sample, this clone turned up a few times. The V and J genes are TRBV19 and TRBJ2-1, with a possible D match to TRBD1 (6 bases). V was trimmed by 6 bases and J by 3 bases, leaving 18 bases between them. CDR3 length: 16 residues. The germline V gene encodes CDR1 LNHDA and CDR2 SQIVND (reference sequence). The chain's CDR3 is CASSSLTGSIYNEQFF. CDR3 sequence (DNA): TGTGCCAGTAGCAGCTTAACAGGGTCGATCTACAATGAGCAGTTCTTC.

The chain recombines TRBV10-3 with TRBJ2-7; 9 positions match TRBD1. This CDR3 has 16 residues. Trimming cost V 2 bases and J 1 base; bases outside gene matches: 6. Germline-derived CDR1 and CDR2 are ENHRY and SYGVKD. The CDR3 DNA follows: TGTGCCATCAGTGAGATTCGAGACAGGGGGTCCTACGAGCAGTACTTC. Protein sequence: CAISEIRDRGSYEQYF.

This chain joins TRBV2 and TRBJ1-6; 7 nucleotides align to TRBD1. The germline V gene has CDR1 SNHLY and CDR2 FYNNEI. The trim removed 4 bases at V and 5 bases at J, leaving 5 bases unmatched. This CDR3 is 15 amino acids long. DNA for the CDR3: TGTGCCAGCAGTGCCGACAGGGAAAATAATTCACCCCTCCACTTT. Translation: CASSADRENNSPLHF. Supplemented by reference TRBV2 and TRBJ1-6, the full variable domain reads EPEVTQTPSHQVTQMGQEVILRCVPISNHLYFYWYRQILGQKVEFLVSFYNNEISEKSEIFDDQFSVERPDGSNFTLKIRSTKLEDSAMYFCASSADRENNSPLHFGNGTRLTVT.

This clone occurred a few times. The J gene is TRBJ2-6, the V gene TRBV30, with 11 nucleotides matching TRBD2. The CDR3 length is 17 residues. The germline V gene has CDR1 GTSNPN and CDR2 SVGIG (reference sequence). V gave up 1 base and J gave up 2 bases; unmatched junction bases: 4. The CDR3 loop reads CAWSDSGGAPGANVLTF. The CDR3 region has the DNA TGTGCCTGGAGTGATAGCGGGGGGGCGCCTGGGGCCAACGTCCTGACTTTC.

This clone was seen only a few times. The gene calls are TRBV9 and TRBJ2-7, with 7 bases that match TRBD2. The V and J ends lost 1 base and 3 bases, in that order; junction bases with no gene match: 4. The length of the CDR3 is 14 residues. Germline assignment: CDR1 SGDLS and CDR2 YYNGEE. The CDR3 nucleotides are TGTGCCAGCAGCGTAAGCGGGAACGGCTACGAGCAGTACTTC. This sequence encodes CASSVSGNGYEQYF.

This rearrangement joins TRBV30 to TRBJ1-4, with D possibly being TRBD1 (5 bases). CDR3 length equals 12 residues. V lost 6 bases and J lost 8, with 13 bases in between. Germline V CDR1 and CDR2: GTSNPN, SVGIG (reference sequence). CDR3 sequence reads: CACDPEGEKLFF. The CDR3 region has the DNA TGTGCCTGCGATCCGGAGGGGGAAAAACTGTTTTTT.

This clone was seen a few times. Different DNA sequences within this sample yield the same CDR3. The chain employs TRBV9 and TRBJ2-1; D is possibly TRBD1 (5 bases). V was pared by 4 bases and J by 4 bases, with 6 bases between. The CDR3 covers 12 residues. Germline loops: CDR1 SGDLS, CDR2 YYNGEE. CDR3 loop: CASSSGYNEQFF. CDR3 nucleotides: TGTGCCAGCAGCTCAGGGTACAATGAGCAGTTCTTC.

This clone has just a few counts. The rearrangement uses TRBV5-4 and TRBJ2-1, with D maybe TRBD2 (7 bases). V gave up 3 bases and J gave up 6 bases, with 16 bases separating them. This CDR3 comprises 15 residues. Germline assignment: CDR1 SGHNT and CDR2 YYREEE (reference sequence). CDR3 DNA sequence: TGTGCCAGCAGCTCCCCTCGGGGGGCAGTCAATGAGCAGTTCTTC. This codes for CASSSPRGAVNEQFF.

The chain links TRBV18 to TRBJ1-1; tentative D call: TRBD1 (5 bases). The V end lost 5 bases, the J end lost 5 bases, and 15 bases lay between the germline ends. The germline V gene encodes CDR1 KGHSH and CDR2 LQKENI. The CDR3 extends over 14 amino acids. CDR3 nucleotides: TGTGCCAGCTCATTTCAGGGAGGGGCAACTGAAGCTTTCTTT. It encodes CASSFQGGATEAFF.

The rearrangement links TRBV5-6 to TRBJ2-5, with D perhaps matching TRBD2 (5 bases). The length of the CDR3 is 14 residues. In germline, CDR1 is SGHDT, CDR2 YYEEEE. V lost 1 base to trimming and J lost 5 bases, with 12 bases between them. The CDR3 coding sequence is TGTGCCAGCAGCTTGAACGGGGTTCGGGAGACCCAGTACTTC. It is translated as CASSLNGVRETQYF.

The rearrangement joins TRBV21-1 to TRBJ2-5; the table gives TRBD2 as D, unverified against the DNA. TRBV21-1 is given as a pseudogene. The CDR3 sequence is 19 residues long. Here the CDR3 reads CASAGGGRKGIHLQETQYF. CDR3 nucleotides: TGTGCCAGCGCCGGGGGGGGTAGGAAGGGAATCCACCTTCAAGAGACCCAGTACTTC.

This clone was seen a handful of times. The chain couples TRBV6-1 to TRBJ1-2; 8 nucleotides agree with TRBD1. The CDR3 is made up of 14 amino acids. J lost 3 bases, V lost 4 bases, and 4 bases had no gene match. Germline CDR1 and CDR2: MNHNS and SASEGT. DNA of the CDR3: TGTGCCAGCAGTGTCCAGACAGGGGACTATGGCTACACCTTC. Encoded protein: CASSVQTGDYGYTF.

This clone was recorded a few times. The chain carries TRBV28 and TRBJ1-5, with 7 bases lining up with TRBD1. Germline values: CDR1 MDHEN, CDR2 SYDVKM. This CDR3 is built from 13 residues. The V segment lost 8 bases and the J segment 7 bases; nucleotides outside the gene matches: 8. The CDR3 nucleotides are TGTGCCAGCTGCCGGGACAGTGGACAGCCCCAGCATTTT. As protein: CASCRDSGQPQHF.

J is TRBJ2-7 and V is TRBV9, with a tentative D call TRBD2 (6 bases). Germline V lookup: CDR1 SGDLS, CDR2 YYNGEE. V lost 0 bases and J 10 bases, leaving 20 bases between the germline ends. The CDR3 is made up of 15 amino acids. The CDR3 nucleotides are TGTGCCAGCAGCGTAGGATTAGCGGAGGAGGGAAGCCAGTACTTC. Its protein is CASSVGLAEEGSQYF. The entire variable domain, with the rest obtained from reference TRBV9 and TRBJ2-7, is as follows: DSGVTQTPKHLITATGQRVTLRCSPRSGDLSVYWYQQSLDQGLQFLIQYYNGEERAKGNILERFSAQQFPDLHSELNLSSLELGDSALYFCASSVGLAEEGSQYFGPGTRLTVT.

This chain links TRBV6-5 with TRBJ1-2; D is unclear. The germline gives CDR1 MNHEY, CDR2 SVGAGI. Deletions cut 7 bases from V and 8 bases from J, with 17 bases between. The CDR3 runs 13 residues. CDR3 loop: CASNQVPAGGYTF. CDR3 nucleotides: TGTGCCAGCAACCAGGTCCCAGCGGGAGGCTACACCTTC.

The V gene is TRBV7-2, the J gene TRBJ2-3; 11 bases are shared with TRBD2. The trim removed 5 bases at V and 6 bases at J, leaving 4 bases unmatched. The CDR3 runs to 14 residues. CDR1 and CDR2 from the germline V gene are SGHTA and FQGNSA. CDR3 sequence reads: CASSPGLAVDTQYF. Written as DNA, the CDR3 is TGTGCCAGCAGCCCGGGACTAGCGGTGGATACGCAGTATTTT.

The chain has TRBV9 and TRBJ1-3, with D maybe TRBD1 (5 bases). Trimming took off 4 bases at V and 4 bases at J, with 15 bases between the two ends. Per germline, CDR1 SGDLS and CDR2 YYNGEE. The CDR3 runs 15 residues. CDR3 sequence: CASSPLGTTGNTIYF. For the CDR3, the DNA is TGTGCCAGCAGCCCCCTGGGGACTACCGGAAACACCATATATTTT.

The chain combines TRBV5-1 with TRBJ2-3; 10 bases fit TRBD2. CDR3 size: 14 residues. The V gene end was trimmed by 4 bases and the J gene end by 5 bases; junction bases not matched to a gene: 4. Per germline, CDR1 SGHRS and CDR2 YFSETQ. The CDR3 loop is CASSPGTSVDTQYF. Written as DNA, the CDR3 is TGCGCCAGCAGCCCTGGGACTAGCGTAGATACGCAGTATTTT.

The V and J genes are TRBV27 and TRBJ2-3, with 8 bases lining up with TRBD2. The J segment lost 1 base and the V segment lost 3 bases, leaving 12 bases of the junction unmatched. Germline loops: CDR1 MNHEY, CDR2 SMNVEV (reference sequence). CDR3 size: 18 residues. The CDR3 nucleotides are TGTGCCAGCAGTTTGGGGCTAGCGGGCAGACTTGGCACAGATACGCAGTATTTT. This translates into CASSLGLAGRLGTDTQYF.

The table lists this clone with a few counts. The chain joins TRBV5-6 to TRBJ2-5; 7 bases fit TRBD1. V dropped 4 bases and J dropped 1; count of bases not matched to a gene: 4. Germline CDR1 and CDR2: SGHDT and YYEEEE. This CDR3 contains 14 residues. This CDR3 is CASSARTGQETQYF. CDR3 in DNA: TGTGCCAGCAGCGCGAGGACAGGCCAAGAGACCCAGTACTTC.

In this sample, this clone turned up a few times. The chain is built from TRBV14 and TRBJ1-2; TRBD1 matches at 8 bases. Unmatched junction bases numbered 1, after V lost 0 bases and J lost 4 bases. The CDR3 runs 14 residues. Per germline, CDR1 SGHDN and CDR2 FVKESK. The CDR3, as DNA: TGTGCCAGCAGCCAAGAAGACAGGGGCTATGGCTACACCTTC. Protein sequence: CASSQEDRGYGYTF. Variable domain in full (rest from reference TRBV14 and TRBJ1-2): EAGVTQFPSHSVIEKGQTVTLRCDPISGHDNLYWYRRVMGKEIKFLLHFVKESKQDESGMPNNRFLAERTGGTYSTLKVQPAELEDSGVYFCASSQEDRGYGYTFGSGTRLTVV.

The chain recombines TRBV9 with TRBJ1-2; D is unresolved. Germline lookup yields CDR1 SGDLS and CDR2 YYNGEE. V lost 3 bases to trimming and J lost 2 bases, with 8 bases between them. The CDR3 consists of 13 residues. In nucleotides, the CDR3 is TGTGCCAGCAGCGGTCCCGTGAACTATGGCTACACCTTC. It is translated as CASSGPVNYGYTF.

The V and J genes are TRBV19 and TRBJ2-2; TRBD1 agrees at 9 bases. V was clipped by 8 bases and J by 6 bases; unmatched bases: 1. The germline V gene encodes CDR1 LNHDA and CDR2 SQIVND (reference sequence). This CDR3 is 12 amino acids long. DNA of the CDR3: TGTGCCAGTGGGACAGGGTCCGGGGAGCTGTTTTTT. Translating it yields CASGTGSGELFF.

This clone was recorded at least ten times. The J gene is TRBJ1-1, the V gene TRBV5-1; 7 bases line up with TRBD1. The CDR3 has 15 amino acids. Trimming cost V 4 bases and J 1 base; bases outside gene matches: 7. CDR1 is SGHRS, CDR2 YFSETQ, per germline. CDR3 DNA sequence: TGCGCCAGCAGCGGACCGTGGACAGGGAACACTGAAGCTTTCTTT. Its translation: CASSGPWTGNTEAFF.

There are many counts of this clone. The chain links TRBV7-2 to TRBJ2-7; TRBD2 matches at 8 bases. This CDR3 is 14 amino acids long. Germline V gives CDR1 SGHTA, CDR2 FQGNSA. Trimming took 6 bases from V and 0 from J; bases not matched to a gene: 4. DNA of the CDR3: TGTGCCAGCAGGGGGAGCGGGAGCTCCTACGAGCAGTACTTC. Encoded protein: CASRGSGSSYEQYF.